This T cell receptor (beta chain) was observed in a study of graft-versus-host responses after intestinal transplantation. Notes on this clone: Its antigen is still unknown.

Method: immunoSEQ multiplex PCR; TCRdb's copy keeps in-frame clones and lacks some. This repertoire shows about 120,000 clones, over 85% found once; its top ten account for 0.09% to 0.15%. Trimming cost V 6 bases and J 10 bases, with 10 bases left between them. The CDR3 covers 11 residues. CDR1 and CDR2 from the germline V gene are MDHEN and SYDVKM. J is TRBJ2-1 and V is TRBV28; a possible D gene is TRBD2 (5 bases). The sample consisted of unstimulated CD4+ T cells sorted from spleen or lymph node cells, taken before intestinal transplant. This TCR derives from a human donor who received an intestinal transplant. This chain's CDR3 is CASRYRGEQFF. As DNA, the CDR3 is TGTGCCAGCAGGTATAGAGGGGAGCAGTTCTTC.